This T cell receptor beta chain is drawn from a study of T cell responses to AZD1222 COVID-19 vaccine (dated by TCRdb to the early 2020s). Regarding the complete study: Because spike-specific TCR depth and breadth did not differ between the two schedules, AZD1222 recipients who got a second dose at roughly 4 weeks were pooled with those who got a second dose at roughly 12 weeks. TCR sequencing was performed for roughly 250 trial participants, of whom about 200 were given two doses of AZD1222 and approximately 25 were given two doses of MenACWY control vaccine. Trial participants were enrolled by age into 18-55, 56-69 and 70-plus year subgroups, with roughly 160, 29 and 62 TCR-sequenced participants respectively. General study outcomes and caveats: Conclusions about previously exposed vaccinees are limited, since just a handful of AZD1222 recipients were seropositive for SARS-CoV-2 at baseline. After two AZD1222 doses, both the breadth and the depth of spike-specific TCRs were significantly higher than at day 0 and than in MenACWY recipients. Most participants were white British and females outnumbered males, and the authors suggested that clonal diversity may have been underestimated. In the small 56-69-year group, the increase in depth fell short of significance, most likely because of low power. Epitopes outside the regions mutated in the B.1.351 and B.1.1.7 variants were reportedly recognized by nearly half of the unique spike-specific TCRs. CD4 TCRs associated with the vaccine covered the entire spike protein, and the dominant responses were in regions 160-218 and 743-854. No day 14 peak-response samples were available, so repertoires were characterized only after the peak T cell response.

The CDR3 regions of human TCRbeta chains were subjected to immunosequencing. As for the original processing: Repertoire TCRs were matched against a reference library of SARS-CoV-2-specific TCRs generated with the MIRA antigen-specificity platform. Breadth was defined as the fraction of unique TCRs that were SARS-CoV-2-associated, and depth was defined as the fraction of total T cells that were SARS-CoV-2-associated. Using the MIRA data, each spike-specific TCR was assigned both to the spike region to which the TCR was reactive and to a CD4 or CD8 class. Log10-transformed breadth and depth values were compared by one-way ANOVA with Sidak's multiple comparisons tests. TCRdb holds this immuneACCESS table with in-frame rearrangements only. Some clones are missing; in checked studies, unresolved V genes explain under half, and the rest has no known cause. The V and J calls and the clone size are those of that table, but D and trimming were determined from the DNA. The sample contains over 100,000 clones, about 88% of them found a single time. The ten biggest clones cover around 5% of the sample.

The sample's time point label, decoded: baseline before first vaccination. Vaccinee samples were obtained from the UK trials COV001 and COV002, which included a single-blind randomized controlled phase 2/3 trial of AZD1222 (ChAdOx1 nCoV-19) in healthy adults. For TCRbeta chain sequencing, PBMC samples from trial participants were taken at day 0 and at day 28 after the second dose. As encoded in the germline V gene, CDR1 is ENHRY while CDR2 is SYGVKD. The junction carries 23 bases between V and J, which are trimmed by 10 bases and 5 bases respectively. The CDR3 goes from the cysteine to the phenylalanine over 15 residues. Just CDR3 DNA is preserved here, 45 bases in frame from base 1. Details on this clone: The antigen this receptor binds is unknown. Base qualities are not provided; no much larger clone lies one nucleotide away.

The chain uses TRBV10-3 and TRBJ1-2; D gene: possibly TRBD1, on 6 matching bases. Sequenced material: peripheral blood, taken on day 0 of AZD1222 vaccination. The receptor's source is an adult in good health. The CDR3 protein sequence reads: CATGDTLKGLYGYTF. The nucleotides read TGTGCCACCGGGGACACCCTAAAAGGGCTGTATGGCTACACCTTC.